This record covers a single T cell receptor (beta chain). This table comes from immunoSEQ multiplex PCR, and its TCRdb copy is limited to in-frame clones, with some not included. The sample lists some 150,000 clones, less than 95% occurring once. This entry comes from a study of T cell responses to AZD1222 COVID-19 vaccine. Material: peripheral blood, obtained on day 0 of AZD1222 vaccination. This TCR was sampled from an adult in good health.

This chain's CDR3 is CASSVGGVTDTQYF. As DNA, the CDR3 is TGTGCCAGCAGCGTAGGCGGGGTAACAGATACGCAGTATTTT. The J gene is TRBJ2-3, the V gene TRBV9; perhaps TRBD2 as D (6 bases). V gave up 0 bases and J gave up 3 bases, with 8 bases separating them. This CDR3 has 14 amino acids. Germline values: CDR1 SGDLS, CDR2 YYNGEE.